Listed below are T cell receptor beta chains from one sample, sequenced in a study of blood T cell repertoires in COVID-19. Produced via immunoSEQ multiplex PCR; TCRdb's table is partial and in-frame only. The sample holds some 63,000 clones, 70% to 85% seen once. The source material was peripheral blood. The receptors were sampled from a human donor in a cohort sampled during active COVID-19. Both conserved end residues are trimmed from each CDR3. Rows may omit the clone size; those that give it use once, few, many or a size class.

v_call	j_call	clone_size	cdr3_aa
TRBV19	TRBJ2-2	.	ASTRGLATGELF
TRBV7-6	TRBJ2-7	.	ASSSSRGGRAEQY
TRBV30	TRBJ1-1	.	AWSSQGHTEAF
TRBV7-9	TRBJ1-4	.	ASSLRGTNEKLF
TRBV6-1	TRBJ1-6	.	ASSENRNRQNSPLH
TRBV7-8	TRBJ1-3	.	ASSRRQGDGNTIY
TRBV3-1/TRBV3-2	TRBJ1-2	.	ASSPEENYGYT
TRBV7-8	TRBJ1-4	few	ASSSRQGALFPTNEKLF
TRBV4-3	TRBJ2-7	few	ASSQEHYYEQY
TRBV5-1	TRBJ2-7	.	ASSSGRQGPYEQY
TRBV5-1	TRBJ2-7	.	ARTDRSSYEQY
TRBV5-1	TRBJ1-1	.	ASSLVGGIPNTEAF
TRBV9	TRBJ2-2	.	ASSEGVAGELF
TRBV2	TRBJ1-2	few	ASSRQGVQNYGYT
TRBV7-8	TRBJ1-2	.	ASSLVSGTQTVYGYT
TRBV11-2	TRBJ1-4	few	ASSLIPVAEKLF
TRBV11-3	TRBJ2-1	few	ASSLEGWGQQF
TRBV4-1	TRBJ1-2	few	ASSQDRGTYGYT
TRBV7-9	TRBJ2-3	.	ASSFTETTDTQY
TRBV18	TRBJ2-1	.	ASSPPGGGTYNEQF
TRBV6-5	TRBJ1-6	.	ASSSTGVYNSPLH
TRBV28	TRBJ1-2	few	ASTAGQGGYT
TRBV4-1	TRBJ2-1	few	ASSQYTSGAYNEQF
TRBV15	TRBJ2-1	few	ATSRRDRGNNEQF
TRBV6-5	TRBJ2-2	.	ASSYGQVITGELF
TRBV7-2	TRBJ2-1	.	ASSFSGTSGNNEQF
TRBV18	TRBJ1-6	.	ASRDSGDSPLH
TRBV28	TRBJ2-7	.	ASSLTGHLSYEQY
TRBV4-3	TRBJ2-1	.	ASSQDFGLAAYNEQF
TRBV4-3	TRBJ1-4	.	ASSVGRGEKLF
TRBV12-3/TRBV12-4	TRBJ2-1	.	ASTGHNEQF
TRBV12-3/TRBV12-4	TRBJ2-1	.	ASSFSGRPQF
TRBV5-1	TRBJ2-1	once	ASSLRGSGNNNEQF